This TCR beta chain was captured by sequencing in a study of T cell changes during pregnancy in multiple sclerosis. Profiled with immunoSEQ multiplex PCR; TCRdb holds only in-frame clones, not every one. The repertoire consists of around 75,000 clones, with 70% to 90% occurring once and the leading ten covering approximately 0.97%. Trimming cost V 5 bases and J 10 bases, with 24 bases left between them. The CDR3 has 16 amino acids. The germline gives CDR1 SGHAT, CDR2 FQDESV (reference sequence). This chain links TRBV11-1 with TRBJ2-1; D is possibly TRBD1 (7 bases). The clonotype comes from a female donor in good health, enrolled as a control in a pregnancy study. This specimen consisted of peripheral blood, obtained in the first trimester of pregnancy. CDR3 sequence: CASSLTPQGPGGEQFF. The CDR3 bases are TGTGCCAGCAGCCTAACCCCGCAAGGGCCAGGGGGGGAGCAGTTCTTC.